This T cell receptor beta chain was found in a study of T cell clonality in common variable immunodeficiency (dated by TCRdb to between 2015 and 2016). CVID samples and control samples contributed equivalent amounts of genomic DNA as sequencing input. For every sample, a 60 bp segment covering the rearranged TCRbeta CDR3 region was amplified and then sequenced. TCRbeta amplification used the immunoSEQ assay, a bias-corrected multiplex PCR with high-throughput sequencing. Per the source publication's procedure: Each unique nucleotide sequence was treated as a clone and annotated with V, D and J genes, copy number and frequency. Sequences were labeled productive if in frame, and non-productive if out of frame or containing stop codons. As previously described, clonality was computed from Shannon's entropy. The predicted amino acid sequences of productive clones were used to derive mean CDR3 Kyte-Doolittle hydropathy. Scaled V gene usage was hierarchically clustered using Manhattan distance and complete linkage with the R hclust function. Sharing of clones by CDR3 amino acid sequence was evaluated through resampling of 12 repertoires per group over 100 rounds. The repertoires were searched for 70 published EBV-specific and fewer than 250 published CMV-specific TCRbeta sequences. After two CVID samples that produced fewer than 10,000 sequences were dropped from the analysis, some 40 CVID repertoires remained. The table was pulled from immuneACCESS by TCRdb, which kept in-frame rearrangements only. Such tables lose some clones; where checked, under half of the loss comes from unresolved V genes, and the rest has no known cause. V, J and clone size were drawn from that table, and D and trimming were deduced from the DNA. The table shows more than 20,000 clones here, with no singletons. The biggest ten clones account for approximately 3.9% of the sample.

V is cut by 1 base and J by 7 bases, and the space between the germline ends is 13 bases. Reading from cysteine to phenylalanine, the CDR3 counts 15 amino acids. The CDR3 was read in part: 36 bases, with the frame set at base 1. The germline V gene (reference sequence) specifies LNHDA as CDR1 and SQIVND as CDR2. CVID was diagnosed by standard criteria: serum IgG, IgA and/or IgM reduced below normal range, plus specific antibody deficiency. There were around 46 subjects in the CVID group (roughly 15 female and 29 male), ranging in age from about 9 to 65 years, with a mean age of 40. Most CVID patients and most healthy controls were of Caucasian heritage. Replacement immunoglobulin therapy had been administered to all CVID subjects for at least one year at the time of study participation. At the time of blood collection, no CVID subject was ill or was being treated with immunomodulatory or immunosuppressive medication. From each donor, roughly 4.5 to 8.5 ml of heparinized peripheral whole blood was collected. Genomic DNA from adults with common variable immune deficiency (CVID) and from healthy adult controls was the source for sequencing TCRbeta CDR3 repertoires. Diluted blood was subjected to density centrifugation over Hypaque 1077 or Ficoll-Paque for isolation of peripheral blood mononuclear cells. Unsorted mononuclear cells served as the source of genomic DNA, which was extracted either by Qiagen column purification or by a centrifugation-based method.

This clone has a handful of counts. The specificity of this receptor is unknown. The CDR3 end is not reached by the read, which stops 3 residues before it; the germline J gene fills it in. Paper-wide results and their limitations: Reportedly, TCRbeta sequences from CVID had fewer deletions and N-nucleotide insertions, and highly modified clones with 13 or more V deletions were absent from CVID. Although equal DNA input was used, an average of about 87,000 unique sequences per sample was obtained for controls, compared with some 30,000 for CVID samples. Compared with healthy controls, CVID subjects showed increased TCRbeta clonality (t-test p = 0.018), a feature most characteristic of about a third of subjects. The authors noted that sequencing repertoires of T cell subpopulations would be needed to clarify what caused the increased clonality in CVID. Healthy controls shared more TCRbeta clones with each other than CVID subjects shared among themselves (p < 0.0001). Differences among patients in the CVID cohort limited the correlations between repertoire features and clinical complications.

This TCR came from a human donor with common variable immunodeficiency. The specimen was peripheral blood mononuclear cells. Rearrangement joined TRBV19 to TRBJ1-4, with the identity of the D gene unclear. The encoded CDR3 is CASSIGYVGGEKLFF. The sequenced CDR3 bases are TGTGCCAGTAGTATAGGGTACGTCGGCGGTGAAAAA.